What follows are 3 T cell receptor beta chains derived from one specimen sequenced in a study of cytomegalovirus exposure and HLA in healthy donors. PCR involved 60 Vbeta and 13 Jbeta primers. The data were produced by immunoSEQ multiplex PCR, yet TCRdb's version contains in-frame clones alone and is incomplete. The table lists some 76,000 clones, 70% to 85% of them singletons, with 2.4% in the top ten. The sequenced sample was PBMCs. The receptor set was obtained from a woman between 50 and 59 years old in good health and CMV-seronegative.

The chain joins TRBV5-4 to TRBJ2-6, with a tentative D call TRBD1 (6 bases). The CDR3 is 18 amino acids. Germline CDR1 SGHNT, CDR2 YYREEE (reference sequence). Trimming removed 0 bases from V and 4 bases from J, with 17 bases in between. CDR3 coding DNA: TGTGCCAGCAGCTTGGCCCTCGGACAGTCGAACGGGGCCAACGTCCTGACTTTC. Translated: CASSLALGQSNGANVLTF.

The chain uses TRBV6-5 and TRBJ1-2; 8 bases are shared with TRBD1. CDR1 is MNHEY, CDR2 SVGAGI, per germline. CDR3 size: 12 residues. Trimming took 9 bases from V and 4 from J; bases not matched to a gene: 4. This CDR3 reads CASYGTGYGYTF. CDR3 coding DNA: TGTGCCAGTTACGGGACAGGCTATGGCTACACCTTC.

This chain connects TRBV18 to TRBJ2-5, with D unclear. The CDR3 runs to 13 residues. Looked up from germline, CDR1 is KGHSH and CDR2 is LQKENI. Trimming took 0 bases from V and 3 from J, leaving 5 bases between them. The CDR3 DNA reads as TGTGCCAGCTCACCACCTTCGGAAGAGACCCAGTACTTC. This codes for CASSPPSEETQYF. The variable domain in full, completed from reference TRBV18 and TRBJ2-5, reads NAGVMQNPRHLVRRRGQEARLRCSPMKGHSHVYWYRQLPEEGLKFMVYLQKENIIDESGMPKERFSAEFPKEGPSILRIQQVVRGDSAAYFCASSPPSEETQYFGPGTRLLVL.